A selection of T cell receptor beta chains follows, all from one sample in a study of cytomegalovirus exposure and HLA in healthy donors. Libraries were prepared by immunoSEQ multiplex PCR; TCRdb keeps only in-frame clonotypes and omits some of them. The data hold about 74,000 clones, with around 94% observed a single time. The sample comprised PBMCs. These TCRs come from a woman under 30 in good health and CMV-seropositive. Each CDR3 is given with its conserved first and last residue. Each record gives: V gene, J gene, D gene, CDR3 protein. D genes are given only for firm matches.

>TRBV11-3|TRBJ1-4|TRBD1
CASSSRQGPEKLFF
>TRBV5-1|TRBJ2-3|TRBD2
CASSLPRDYSRTDTQYF
>TRBV5-1|TRBJ2-7|NA
CASSYGDCYEQYF
>TRBV6-1|TRBJ1-4|NA
CATAREKLFF
>TRBV7-9|TRBJ2-3|TRBD2
CASSRGLAASTDTQYF
>TRBV7-9|TRBJ1-3|NA
CASSHGGNGNTIYF
>TRBV19|TRBJ1-2|TRBD1
CASFRGQNYGYTF
>TRBV10-2|TRBJ2-7|TRBD2
CASSPAGEQYF
>TRBV14|TRBJ1-2|NA
CASSQPGIGYGYTF
>TRBV7-3|TRBJ2-3|NA
CASSRGGNTDTQYF
>TRBV5-1|TRBJ2-3|NA
CASSLELDGDTQYF
>TRBV29-1|TRBJ2-5|TRBD1
CSVEGGQGTQETQYF
>TRBV4-2|TRBJ2-3|TRBD2
CASSQDIAGGPDTQYF
>TRBV7-2|TRBJ2-3|TRBD2
CASSWGLLDTQYF
>TRBV10-1|TRBJ2-3|NA
CAIWPPQAQGDTQYF
>TRBV29-1|TRBJ1-2|NA
CSVKHSDPTRRIGGYTF
>TRBV28|TRBJ2-7|NA
CASSPPGRYEQYF
>TRBV6-5|TRBJ2-1|NA
CASRWAGEQFF
>TRBV6-1|TRBJ2-1|TRBD2
CASSGLAGGSNEQFF
>TRBV19|TRBJ1-1|NA
CASSQLQTRNTEAFF
>TRBV29-1|TRBJ1-4|NA
CSVAPSLNEKLFF
>TRBV7-2|TRBJ1-2|TRBD1
CASSATTGGGYGYTF
>TRBV10-3|TRBJ1-1|TRBD1
CAISKQGRDTEAFF
>TRBV6-1|TRBJ1-6|NA
CASSESLAGGNSPLHF
>TRBV7-9|TRBJ1-1|NA
CASSLKGVASEAFF
>TRBV6-6|TRBJ2-5|TRBD2
CASSYLGTSEETQYF
>TRBV30|TRBJ2-2|NA
CAFQGIGELFF
>TRBV6-1|TRBJ2-1|TRBD2
CASSESQREGRNEQFF
>TRBV5-6|TRBJ2-5|NA
CASSFRTQETQYF
>TRBV5-6|TRBJ1-2|NA
CASSAGLRARNYGYTF
>TRBV19|TRBJ1-2|TRBD1
CASGTGTGLSDGYTF
>TRBV5-4|TRBJ2-5|TRBD1
CASSLEGTGQGEGAQETQYF
>TRBV2|TRBJ2-1|TRBD2
CASSESSGSYEQFF
>TRBV7-8|TRBJ1-2|TRBD1
CASSLNSQGGYGYTF
>TRBV21-1|TRBJ2-7|NA
CASSFYEQYF
>TRBV21-1|TRBJ2-7|NA
CASDGTPFSDEQYF
>TRBV5-5|TRBJ2-7|TRBD1
CASSLRLGGGYEQYF
>TRBV5-1|TRBJ2-7|NA
CASSRLTGQRDEQYF
>TRBV2|TRBJ1-4|TRBD1
CASSADRGGEKLFF